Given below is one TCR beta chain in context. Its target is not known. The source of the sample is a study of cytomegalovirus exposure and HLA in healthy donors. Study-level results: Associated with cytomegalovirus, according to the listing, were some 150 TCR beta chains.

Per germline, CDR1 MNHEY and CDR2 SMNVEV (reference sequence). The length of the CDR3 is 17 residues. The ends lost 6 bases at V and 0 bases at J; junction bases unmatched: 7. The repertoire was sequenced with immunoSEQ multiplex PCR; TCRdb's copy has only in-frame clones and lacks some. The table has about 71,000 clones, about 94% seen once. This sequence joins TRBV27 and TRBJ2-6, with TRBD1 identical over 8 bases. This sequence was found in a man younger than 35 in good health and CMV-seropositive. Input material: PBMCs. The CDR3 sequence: CASSPGQGGSGANVLTF. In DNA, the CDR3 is TGTGCCAGCAGCCCCGGACAGGGTGGCTCTGGGGCCAACGTCCTGACTTTC.